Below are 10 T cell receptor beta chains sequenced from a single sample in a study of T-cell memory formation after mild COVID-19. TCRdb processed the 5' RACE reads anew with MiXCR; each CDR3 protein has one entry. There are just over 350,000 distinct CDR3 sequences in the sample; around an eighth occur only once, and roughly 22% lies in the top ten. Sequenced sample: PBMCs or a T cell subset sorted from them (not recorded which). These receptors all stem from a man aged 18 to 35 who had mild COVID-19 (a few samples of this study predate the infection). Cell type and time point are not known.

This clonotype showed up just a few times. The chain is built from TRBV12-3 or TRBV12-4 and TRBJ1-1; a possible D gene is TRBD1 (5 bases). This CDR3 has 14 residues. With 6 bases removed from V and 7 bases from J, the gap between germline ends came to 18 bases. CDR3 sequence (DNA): TGTGCCAGCAGAGACGCAGGTGGGGCTCGTGAAGCTTTCTTT. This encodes CASRDAGGAREAFF.

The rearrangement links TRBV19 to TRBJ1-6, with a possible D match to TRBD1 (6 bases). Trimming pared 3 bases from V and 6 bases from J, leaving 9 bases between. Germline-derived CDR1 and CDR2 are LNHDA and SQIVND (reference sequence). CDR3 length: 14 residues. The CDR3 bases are TGTGCCAGTAGTATGGGGGCAGGTAATTCACCCCTCCACTTT. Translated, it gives CASSMGAGNSPLHF. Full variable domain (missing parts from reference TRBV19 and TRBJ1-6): DGGITQSPKYLFRKEGQNVTLSCEQNLNHDAMYWYRQDPGQGLRLIYYSQIVNDFQKGDIAEGYSVSREKKESFPLTVTSAQKNPTAFYLCASSMGAGNSPLHFGNGTRLTVT.

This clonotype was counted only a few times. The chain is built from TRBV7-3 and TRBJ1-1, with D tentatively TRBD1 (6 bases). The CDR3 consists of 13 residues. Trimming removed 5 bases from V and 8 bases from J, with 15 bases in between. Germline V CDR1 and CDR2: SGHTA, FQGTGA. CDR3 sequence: CASSQSAGTEAFF. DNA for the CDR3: TGTGCCAGCAGCCAAAGCGCCGGGACAGAAGCTTTCTTT. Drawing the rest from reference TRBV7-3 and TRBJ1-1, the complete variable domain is GAGVSQTPSNKVTEKGKYVELRCDPISGHTALYWYRQSLGQGPEFLIYFQGTGAADDSGLPNDRFFAVRPEGSVSTLKIQRTERGDSAVYLCASSQSAGTEAFFGQGTRLTVV.

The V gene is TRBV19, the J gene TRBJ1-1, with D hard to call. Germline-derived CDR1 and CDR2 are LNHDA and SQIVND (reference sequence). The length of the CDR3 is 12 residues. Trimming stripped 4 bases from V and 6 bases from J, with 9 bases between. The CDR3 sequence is CASSTSYAEAFF. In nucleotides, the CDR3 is TGTGCCAGTAGTACTAGTTACGCTGAAGCTTTCTTT.

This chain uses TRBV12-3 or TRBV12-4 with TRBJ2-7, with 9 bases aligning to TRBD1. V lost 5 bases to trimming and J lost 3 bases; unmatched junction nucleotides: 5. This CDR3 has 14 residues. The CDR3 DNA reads TGTGCCAGCAGTCTACAGGGGGCGGACTACGAGCAGTACTTC. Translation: CASSLQGADYEQYF.

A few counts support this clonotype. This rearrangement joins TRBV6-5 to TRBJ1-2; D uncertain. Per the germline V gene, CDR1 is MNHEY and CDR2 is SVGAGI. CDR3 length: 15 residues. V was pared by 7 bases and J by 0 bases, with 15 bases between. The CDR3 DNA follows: TGTGCCAGCACCTCCCGGGTGCCTTCTAACTATGGCTACACCTTC. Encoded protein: CASTSRVPSNYGYTF.

CDR3 loop: CASSYISETQYF. Written as DNA, the CDR3 is TGTGCCAGCAGTTATATATCGGAGACCCAGTACTTC. This rearrangement joins TRBV12-3 or TRBV12-4 to TRBJ2-5; D unresolved. The V end lost 4 bases, the J end lost 5 bases, and 8 bases lay between the germline ends. The CDR3 covers 12 residues.

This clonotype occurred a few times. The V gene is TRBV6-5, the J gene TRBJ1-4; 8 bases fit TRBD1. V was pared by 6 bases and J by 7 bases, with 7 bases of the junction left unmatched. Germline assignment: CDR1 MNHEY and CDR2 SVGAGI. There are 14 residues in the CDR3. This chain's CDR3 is CASRGPGTGEKLFF. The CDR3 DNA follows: TGTGCCAGCAGAGGTCCAGGGACAGGTGAAAAACTGTTTTTT.

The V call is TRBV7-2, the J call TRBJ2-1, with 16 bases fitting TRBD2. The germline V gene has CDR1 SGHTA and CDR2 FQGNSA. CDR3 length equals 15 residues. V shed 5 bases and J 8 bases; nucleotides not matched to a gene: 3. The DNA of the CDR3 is TGTGCCAGCAGCCGGGGACTAGCGGGGGGGTATGAGCAGTTCTTC. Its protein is CASSRGLAGGYEQFF.

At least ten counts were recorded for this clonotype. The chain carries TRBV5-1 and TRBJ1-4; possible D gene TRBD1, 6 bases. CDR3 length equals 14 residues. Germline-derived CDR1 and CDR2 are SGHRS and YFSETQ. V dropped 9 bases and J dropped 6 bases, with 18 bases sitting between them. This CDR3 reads CATSKGGIDEKLFF. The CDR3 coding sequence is TGCGCCACCTCAAAGGGGGGGATTGATGAAAAACTGTTTTTT.